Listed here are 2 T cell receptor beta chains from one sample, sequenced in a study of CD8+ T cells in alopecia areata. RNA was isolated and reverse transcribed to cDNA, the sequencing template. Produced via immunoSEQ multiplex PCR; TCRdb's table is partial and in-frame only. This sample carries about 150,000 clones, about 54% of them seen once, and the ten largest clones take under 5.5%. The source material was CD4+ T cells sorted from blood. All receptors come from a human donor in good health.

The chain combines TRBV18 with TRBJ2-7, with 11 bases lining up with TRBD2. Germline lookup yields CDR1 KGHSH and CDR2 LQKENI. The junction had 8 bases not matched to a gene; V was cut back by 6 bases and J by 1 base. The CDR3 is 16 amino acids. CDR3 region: CASSASGTSGSYEQYF. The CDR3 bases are TGTGCCAGCTCGGCTAGCGGGACTAGCGGTTCCTACGAGCAGTACTTC.

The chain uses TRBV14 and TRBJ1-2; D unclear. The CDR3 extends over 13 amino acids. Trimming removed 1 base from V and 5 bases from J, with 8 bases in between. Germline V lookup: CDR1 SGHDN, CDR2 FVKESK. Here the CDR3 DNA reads TGTGCCAGCAGCCAAGTCCTGGGTTATGGCTACACCTTC. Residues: CASSQVLGYGYTF.